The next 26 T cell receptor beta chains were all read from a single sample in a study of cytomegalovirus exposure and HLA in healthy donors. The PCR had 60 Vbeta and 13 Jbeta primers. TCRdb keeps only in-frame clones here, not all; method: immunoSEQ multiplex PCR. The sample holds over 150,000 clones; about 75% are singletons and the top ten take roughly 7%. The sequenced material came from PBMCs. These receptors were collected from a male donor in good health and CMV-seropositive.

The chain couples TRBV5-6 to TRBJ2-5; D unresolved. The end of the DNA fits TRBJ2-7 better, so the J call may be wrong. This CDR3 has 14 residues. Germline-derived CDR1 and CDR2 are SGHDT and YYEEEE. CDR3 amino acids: CASSLVASPYEQYF. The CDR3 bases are TGTGCCAGCAGCTTGGTTGCAAGCCCATACGAGCAGTACTTC.

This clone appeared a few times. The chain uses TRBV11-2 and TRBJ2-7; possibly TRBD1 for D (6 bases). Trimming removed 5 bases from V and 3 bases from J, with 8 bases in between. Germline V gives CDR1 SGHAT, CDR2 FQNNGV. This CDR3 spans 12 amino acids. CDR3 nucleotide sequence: TGTGCCAGCAGCCCACAGGGCTACGAGCAGTACTTC. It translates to CASSPQGYEQYF.

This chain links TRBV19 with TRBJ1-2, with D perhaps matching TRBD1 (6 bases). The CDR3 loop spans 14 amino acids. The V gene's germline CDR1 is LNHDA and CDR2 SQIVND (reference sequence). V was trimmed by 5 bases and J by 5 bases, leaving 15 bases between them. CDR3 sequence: CASSALDRMYGYTF. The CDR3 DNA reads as TGTGCCAGTAGTGCACTCGACAGGATGTATGGCTACACCTTC.

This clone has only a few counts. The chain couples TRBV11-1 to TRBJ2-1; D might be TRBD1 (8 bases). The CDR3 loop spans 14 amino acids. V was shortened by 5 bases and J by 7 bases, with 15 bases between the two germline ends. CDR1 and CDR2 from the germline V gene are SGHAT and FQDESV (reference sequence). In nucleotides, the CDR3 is TGTGCCAGCAGCGCCCACAGGGGGGGGAATGAGCAGTTCTTC. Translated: CASSAHRGGNEQFF.

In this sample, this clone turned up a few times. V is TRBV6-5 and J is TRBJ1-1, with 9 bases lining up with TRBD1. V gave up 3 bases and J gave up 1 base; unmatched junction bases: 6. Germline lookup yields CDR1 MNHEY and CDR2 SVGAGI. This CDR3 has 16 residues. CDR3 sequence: CASSYSGTGRNTEAFF. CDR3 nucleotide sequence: TGTGCCAGCAGTTATTCCGGGACAGGGCGGAACACTGAAGCTTTCTTT.

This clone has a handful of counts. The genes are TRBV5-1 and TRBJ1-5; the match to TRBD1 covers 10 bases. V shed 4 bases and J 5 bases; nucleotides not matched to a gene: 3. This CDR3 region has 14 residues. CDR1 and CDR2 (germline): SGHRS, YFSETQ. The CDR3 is CASSQGTGDQPQHF. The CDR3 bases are TGCGCCAGCAGCCAAGGGACAGGGGATCAGCCCCAGCATTTT.

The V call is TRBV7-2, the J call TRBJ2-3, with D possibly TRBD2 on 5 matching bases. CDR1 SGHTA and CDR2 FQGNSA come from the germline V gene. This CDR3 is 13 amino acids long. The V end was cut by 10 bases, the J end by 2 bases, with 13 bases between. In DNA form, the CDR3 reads TGTGCCATTGCTCAGGACTTCACAGATACGCAGTATTTT. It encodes CAIAQDFTDTQYF.

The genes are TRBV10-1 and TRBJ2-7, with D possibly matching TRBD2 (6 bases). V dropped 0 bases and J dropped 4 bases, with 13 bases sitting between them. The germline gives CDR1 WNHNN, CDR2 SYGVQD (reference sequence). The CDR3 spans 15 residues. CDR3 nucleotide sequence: TGCGCCAGCAGTGAGTCCCGGGACTTTAGGTACGAGCAGTACTTC. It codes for CASSESRDFRYEQYF.

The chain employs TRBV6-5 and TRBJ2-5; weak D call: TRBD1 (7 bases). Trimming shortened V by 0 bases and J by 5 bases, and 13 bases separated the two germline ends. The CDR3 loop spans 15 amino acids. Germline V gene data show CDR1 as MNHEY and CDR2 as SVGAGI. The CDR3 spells CASSYSQTGRETQYF. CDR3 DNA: TGTGCCAGCAGTTACTCGCAGACAGGGAGGGAGACCCAGTACTTC.

CDR3 sequence: CAWSASGQHNQPQHF. The CDR3 DNA reads TGTGCCTGGAGCGCCTCCGGACAGCACAATCAGCCCCAGCATTTT. The rearrangement joins TRBV30 to TRBJ1-5; D may be TRBD1 (6 bases). The V end was cut by 3 bases, the J end by 3 bases, with 15 bases between. Germline V gives CDR1 GTSNPN, CDR2 SVGIG (reference sequence). The CDR3 runs to 15 residues. Together with reference TRBV30 and TRBJ1-5, the CDR3 gives the full variable domain: SQTIHQWPATLVQPVGSPLSLECTVEGTSNPNLYWYRQAAGRGLQLLFYSVGIGQISSEVPQNLSASRPQDRQFILSSKKLLLSDSGFYLCAWSASGQHNQPQHFGDGTRLSIL.

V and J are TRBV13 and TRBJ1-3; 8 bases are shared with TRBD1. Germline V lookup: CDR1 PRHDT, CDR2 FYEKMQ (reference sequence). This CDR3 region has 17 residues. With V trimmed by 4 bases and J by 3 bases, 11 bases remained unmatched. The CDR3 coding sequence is TGTGCCAGCAGCTCGCTAGACGGGACAGGAGGTGGAAACACCATATATTTT. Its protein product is CASSSLDGTGGGNTIYF. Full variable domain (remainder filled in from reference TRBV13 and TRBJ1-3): AAGVIQSPRHLIKEKRETATLKCYPIPRHDTVYWYQQGPGQDPQFLISFYEKMQSDKGSIPDRFSAQQFSDYHSELNMSSLELGDSALYFCASSSLDGTGGGNTIYFGEGSWLTVV.

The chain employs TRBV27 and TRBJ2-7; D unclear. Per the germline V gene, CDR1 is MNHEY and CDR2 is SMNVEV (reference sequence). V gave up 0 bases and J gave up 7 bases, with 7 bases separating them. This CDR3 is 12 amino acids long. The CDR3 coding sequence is TGTGCCAGCAGTTTATCCTTCGGTGAGCAGTACTTC. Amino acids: CASSLSFGEQYF.

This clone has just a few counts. CDR3 sequence reads: CAWSTPRANEKLFF. CDR3 DNA sequence: TGTGCCTGGAGTACCCCGCGAGCTAATGAAAAACTGTTTTTT. The rearrangement links TRBV30 to TRBJ1-4; unclear D gene. This CDR3 is 14 amino acids long. Germline CDR1 reads GTSNPN; CDR2 reads SVGIG (reference sequence). Trimming pared 2 bases from V and 3 bases from J, leaving 10 bases between.

The CDR3: CASSFVVLAGGDNEQFF. CDR3 nucleotides: TGTGCCAGCAGCTTCGTTGTCCTAGCGGGGGGGGACAATGAGCAGTTCTTC. The V call is TRBV7-8, the J call TRBJ2-1, with 12 bases fitting TRBD2. The CDR3 extends over 17 amino acids. Germline-derived CDR1 and CDR2 are SGHVS and FQNEAQ. The V gene end was trimmed by 3 bases and the J gene end by 5 bases; junction bases not matched to a gene: 8. Using reference TRBV7-8 and TRBJ2-1 for the parts outside the CDR3, the full variable domain is GAGVSQSPRYKVAKRGQDVALRCDPISGHVSLFWYQQALGQGPEFLTYFQNEAQLDKSGLPSDRFFAERPEGSVSTLKIQRTQQEDSAVYLCASSFVVLAGGDNEQFFGPGTRLTVL.

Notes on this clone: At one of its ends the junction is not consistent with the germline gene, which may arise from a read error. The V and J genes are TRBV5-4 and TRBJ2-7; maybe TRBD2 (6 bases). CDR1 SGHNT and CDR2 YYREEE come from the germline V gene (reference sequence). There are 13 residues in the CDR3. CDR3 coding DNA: TGTGCCAGCAGCCTAGCCGGGGACTCCGAGAAGTACTTC. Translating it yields CASSLAGDSEKYF.

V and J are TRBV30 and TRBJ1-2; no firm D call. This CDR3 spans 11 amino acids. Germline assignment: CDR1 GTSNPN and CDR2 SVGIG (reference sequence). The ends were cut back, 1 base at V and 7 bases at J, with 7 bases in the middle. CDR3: CAWSALGGYTF. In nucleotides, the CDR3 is TGTGCCTGGAGTGCACTTGGTGGCTACACCTTC.

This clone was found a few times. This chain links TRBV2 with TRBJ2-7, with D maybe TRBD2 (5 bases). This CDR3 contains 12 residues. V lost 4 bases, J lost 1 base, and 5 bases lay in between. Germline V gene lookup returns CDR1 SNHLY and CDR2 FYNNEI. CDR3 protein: CASSGGSYEQYF. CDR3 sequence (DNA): TGTGCCAGCAGTGGAGGGTCCTACGAGCAGTACTTC.

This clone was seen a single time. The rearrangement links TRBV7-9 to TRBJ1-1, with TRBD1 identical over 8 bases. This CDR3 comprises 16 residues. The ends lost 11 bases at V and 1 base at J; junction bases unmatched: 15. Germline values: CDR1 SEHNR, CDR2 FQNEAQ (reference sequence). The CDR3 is CAARVANQGANTEAFF. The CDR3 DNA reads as TGTGCCGCCAGGGTCGCAAACCAGGGGGCGAACACTGAAGCTTTCTTT.

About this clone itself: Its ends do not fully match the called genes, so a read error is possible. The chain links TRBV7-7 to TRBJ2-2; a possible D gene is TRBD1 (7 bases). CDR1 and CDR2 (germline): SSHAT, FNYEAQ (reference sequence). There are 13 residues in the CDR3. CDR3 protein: CASTQGGTGELFF. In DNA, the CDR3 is TGTGCTAGCACCCAGGGGGGAACCGGGGAGCTGTTTTTT.

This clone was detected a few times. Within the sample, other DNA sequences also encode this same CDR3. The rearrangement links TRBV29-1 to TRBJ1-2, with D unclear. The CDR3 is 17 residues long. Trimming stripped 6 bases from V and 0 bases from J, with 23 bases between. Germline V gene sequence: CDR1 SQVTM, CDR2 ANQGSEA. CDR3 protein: CSVFPGYRGTTNYGYTF. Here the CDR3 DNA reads TGCAGCGTCTTCCCCGGGTATCGGGGAACTACTAACTATGGCTACACCTTC.

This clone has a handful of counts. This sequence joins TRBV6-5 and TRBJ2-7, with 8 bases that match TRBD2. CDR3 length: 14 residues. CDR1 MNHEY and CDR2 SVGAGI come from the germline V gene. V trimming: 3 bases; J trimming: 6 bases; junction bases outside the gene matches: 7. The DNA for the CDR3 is TGTGCCAGCAGTTATGGGACTAGTCGGGTCGAGCAGTACTTC. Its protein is CASSYGTSRVEQYF.

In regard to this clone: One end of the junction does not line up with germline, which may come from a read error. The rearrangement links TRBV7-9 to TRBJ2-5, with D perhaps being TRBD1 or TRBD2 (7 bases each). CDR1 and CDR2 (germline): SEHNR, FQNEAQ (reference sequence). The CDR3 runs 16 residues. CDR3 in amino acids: CSSSLGGGGPQETQYF. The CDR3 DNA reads TGTTCCAGCAGCTTAGGGGGCGGGGGACCCCAAGAGACCCAGTACTTC.

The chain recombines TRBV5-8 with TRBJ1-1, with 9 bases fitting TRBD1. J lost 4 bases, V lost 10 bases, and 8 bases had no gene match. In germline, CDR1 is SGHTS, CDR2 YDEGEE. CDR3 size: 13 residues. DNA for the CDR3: TGTGCCGGACAGGGGCAGGACGGCACTGAAGCTTTCTTT. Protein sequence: CAGQGQDGTEAFF.

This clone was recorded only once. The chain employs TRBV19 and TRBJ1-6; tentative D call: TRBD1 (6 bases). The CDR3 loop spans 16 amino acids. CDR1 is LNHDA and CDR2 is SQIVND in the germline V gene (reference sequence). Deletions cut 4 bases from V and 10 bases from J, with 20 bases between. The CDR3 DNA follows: TGTGCCAGTAGTAAACGACTCCGGGACATTGACTCACCCCTCCACTTT. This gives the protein CASSKRLRDIDSPLHF.

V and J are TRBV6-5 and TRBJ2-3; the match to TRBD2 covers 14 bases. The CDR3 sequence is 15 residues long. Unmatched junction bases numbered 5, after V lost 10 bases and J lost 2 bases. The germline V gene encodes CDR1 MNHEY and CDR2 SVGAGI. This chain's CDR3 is CATRLAGGPTDTQYF. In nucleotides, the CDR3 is TGTGCCACCAGACTAGCGGGGGGGCCCACAGATACGCAGTATTTT.

This chain's CDR3 is CASSFEGAYTEAFF. The DNA of the CDR3 is TGTGCCAGCAGTTTCGAGGGGGCGTACACTGAAGCTTTCTTT. This rearrangement joins TRBV27 to TRBJ1-1; TRBD1 aligns across 7 bases. The V gene's germline CDR1 is MNHEY and CDR2 SMNVEV (reference sequence). Trimming cost V 3 bases and J 3 bases; bases outside gene matches: 4. CDR3 size: 14 residues.